Below, one T cell receptor beta chain is given with its context. As yet, its antigen is unknown. The CDR3 is made up of 14 amino acids. Trimming took off 4 bases at V and 4 bases at J, with 14 bases between the two ends. Germline CDR1 reads SGHKS; CDR2 reads YYEKEE (reference sequence). Here immunoSEQ multiplex PCR was the method, and the copy in TCRdb shows in-frame clones only, minus some. The sample records some 150,000 clones, about nine tenths being singletons. The data derive from a study of T cell responses to AZD1222 COVID-19 vaccine. Recipients boosted at about 4 weeks or about 12 weeks are pooled. Overall study results and limits: Donors in the cohort were predominantly white British and more often female, and clonal diversity was possibly underestimated.

Sequencing used peripheral blood, obtained 28 days after the second AZD1222 dose. The rearrangement uses TRBV5-5 and TRBJ1-1, with D perhaps TRBD1 (6 bases). The sequence was collected from an adult who received the AZD1222 COVID-19 vaccine. CDR3: CASSTYPTGTEAFF. CDR3 nucleotide sequence: TGTGCCAGCAGCACGTACCCGACAGGCACTGAAGCTTTCTTT.